This passage covers 14 T cell receptor beta chains from one sample sequenced in a study of T cell repertoires in breast cancer. The expanded emulsion RT-PCR method captured paired alpha and beta chains from CD8+ T cells. Blocking oligonucleotides added to a second nested PCR suppressed unpaired genes. TCRdb used MiXCR to reprocess the emulsion pairing reads, holding one entry per CDR3 protein. The table lists about 40,000 distinct CDR3 sequences, over 40% of them singletons. The sample comprised CD8+ T cells. The receptors were gathered from a pool of human donors with breast cancer or a healthy control (not recorded which).

The chain combines TRBV19 with TRBJ2-1, with 11 positions matching TRBD2. The CDR3 is made up of 15 amino acids. Trimming removed 4 bases from V and 4 bases from J; junction bases left unmatched: 3. The germline V gene has CDR1 LNHDA and CDR2 SQIVND (reference sequence). The CDR3 nucleotides read TGTGCCAGTAGTACCGGACTAGCGGGTTACAATGAGCAGTTCTTC. Its protein product is CASSTGLAGYNEQFF.

This clonotype was found a few times. The rearrangement joins TRBV20-1 to TRBJ2-1; D may be TRBD1 (6 bases). V gave up 4 bases and J gave up 0 bases, with 10 bases separating them. CDR1 is DFQATT, CDR2 SNEGSKA, per germline (reference sequence). The CDR3 has 14 residues. CDR3 sequence reads: CSANHRDSYNEQFF. CDR3 sequence (DNA): TGCAGTGCTAACCACAGGGACTCCTACAATGAGCAGTTCTTC.

The CDR3 DNA follows: TGTGCCAGCAGCTGGGATAGGGGGCCGGGACGAGTCACCGGGGAGCTGTTTTTT. Protein sequence: CASSWDRGPGRVTGELFF. V gene TRBV7-2 combines with J gene TRBJ2-2; TRBD1 agrees at 7 bases. This CDR3 comprises 18 residues. The germline CDR1 and CDR2 sequences are SGHTA and FQGNSA. Losses at the gene ends were 4 bases for V and 4 bases for J; bases not matched to a gene: 15.

Many counts were recorded for this clonotype. CDR3 sequence (DNA): TGTGCCAGCAGCTTAGGGGCAGGGAGCAGGAAGAACACTGAAGCTTTCTTT. The encoded protein is CASSLGAGSRKNTEAFF. V and J are TRBV7-9 and TRBJ1-1, with a possible D match to TRBD1 (5 bases). V lost 1 base, J lost 1 base, and 16 bases lay in between. This CDR3 has 17 amino acids. Germline CDR1 SEHNR, CDR2 FQNEAQ (reference sequence).

The chain joins TRBV19 to TRBJ2-7; D is undetermined. V was shortened by 1 base and J by 3 bases, with 7 bases between the two germline ends. The CDR3 loop spans 13 amino acids. Germline lookup yields CDR1 LNHDA and CDR2 SQIVND (reference sequence). The chain's CDR3 is CASSIGPNYEQYF. DNA of the CDR3: TGTGCCAGTAGTATAGGGCCCAACTACGAGCAGTACTTC.

A few counts support this clonotype. The V and J genes are TRBV2 and TRBJ1-1; perhaps TRBD1 as D (5 bases). Germline V lookup: CDR1 SNHLY, CDR2 FYNNEI. The CDR3 runs to 12 residues. The V end lost 2 bases, the J end lost 7 bases, and 8 bases lay between the germline ends. CDR3 DNA sequence: TGTGCCAGCAGTGAACAGGGAAATGAAGCTTTCTTT. Translating it yields CASSEQGNEAFF.

About this clonotype: This CDR3 is missing its conserved last phenylalanine or tryptophan, likely due to a read error. The V gene is TRBV2, the J gene TRBJ2-5, with D possibly TRBD2 on 6 matching bases. Germline V gene sequence: CDR1 SNHLY, CDR2 FYNNEI. Trimming stripped 11 bases from V and 1 base from J, with 11 bases between. There are 12 residues in the CDR3. CDR3 nucleotides: TGTGCCGGCGGGGCTAGCCAAGAGACCCAGTACCTC. Its protein is CAGGASQETQYL.

This clonotype was counted at least ten times. V gene TRBV20-1 combines with J gene TRBJ2-2, with 9 bases matching TRBD2. The CDR3 contains 17 residues. CDR1 is DFQATT, CDR2 SNEGSKA, per germline (reference sequence). Unmatched junction bases numbered 14, after V lost 6 bases and J lost 3 bases. The CDR3 region is CSAQSRSSGIHTGELFF. CDR3 nucleotide sequence: TGCAGTGCCCAGAGTCGGTCTAGCGGGATCCACACCGGGGAGCTGTTTTTT.

This chain joins TRBV3-1 and TRBJ1-2; D is unresolved. The V end lost 4 bases, the J end lost 4 bases, and 10 bases lay between the germline ends. CDR1 LGHDT and CDR2 YNNKEL come from the germline V gene (reference sequence). The CDR3 is made up of 13 amino acids. The CDR3 DNA sequence: TGTGCCAGCAGCCTTGGACCCTCCTATGGCTACACCTTC. It specifies CASSLGPSYGYTF. Complete variable domain (other parts from reference TRBV3-1 and TRBJ1-2): DTAVSQTPKYLVTQMGNDKSIKCEQNLGHDTMYWYKQDSKKFLKIMFSYNNKELIINETVPNRFSPKSPDKAHLNLHINSLELGDSAVYFCASSLGPSYGYTFGSGTRLTVV.

In regard to this clonotype: Germline is not matched at one junction end, which may reflect a read error. The genes are TRBV24-1 and TRBJ2-7, with D possibly being TRBD2 (5 bases). Germline loops: CDR1 KGHDR, CDR2 SFDVKD. The CDR3 consists of 17 residues. The chain's CDR3 is CAASDAGRTSSKYEQYF. The DNA for the CDR3 is TGTGCCGCCAGTGATGCGGGCAGGACCTCAAGTAAATACGAGCAGTACTTC.

The V and J genes are TRBV7-9 and TRBJ1-1; TRBD1 matches 8 bases. V shed 5 bases, J shed 5 bases, and the junction held 7 bases outside the gene matches. Germline V CDR1 and CDR2: SEHNR, FQNEAQ (reference sequence). The CDR3 has 14 residues. The CDR3 DNA is TGTGCCAGCAGCCGACTACAGGGGGGAACTGAAGCTTTCTTT. It specifies CASSRLQGGTEAFF.

The chain couples TRBV7-2 to TRBJ2-5, with a tentative D call TRBD2 (5 bases). This CDR3 region has 14 residues. Trimming left V 1 base short and J 4 bases short, with 10 bases between. From germline, CDR1 is SGHTA and CDR2 FQGNSA. CDR3 region: CASSLGSRAETQYF. The CDR3 nucleotides are TGTGCCAGCAGCTTAGGGTCGAGGGCAGAGACCCAGTACTTC. The full variable domain, rest sourced from reference TRBV7-2 and TRBJ2-5, is GAGVSQSPSNKVTEKGKDVELRCDPISGHTALYWYRQSLGQGLEFLIYFQGNSAPDKSGLPSDRFSAERTGGSVSTLTIQRTQQEDSAVYLCASSLGSRAETQYFGPGTRLLVL.

The chain uses TRBV6-1 and TRBJ2-7; TRBD2 agrees at 10 bases. This CDR3 is built from 14 residues. Per germline, CDR1 MNHNS and CDR2 SASEGT. Losses at the gene ends were 4 bases for V and 5 bases for J; bases not matched to a gene: 5. DNA for the CDR3: TGTGCCAGCAGTGCTAGCGGGAGCTTGCACGAGCAGTACTTC. This codes for CASSASGSLHEQYF.

The chain links TRBV20-1 to TRBJ1-6; perhaps TRBD1 as D (5 bases). Germline values: CDR1 DFQATT, CDR2 SNEGSKA (reference sequence). CDR3 size: 11 residues. The ends were cut back, 3 bases at V and 14 bases at J, with 11 bases in the middle. The DNA of the CDR3 is TGCAGTGCTAGTCGGGGGGAGTCCCTCCACTTT. Its protein is CSASRGESLHF.